Below are 22 T cell receptor beta chains sequenced from a single sample in a study of regulatory dendritic cells for organ transplantation. Here immunoSEQ multiplex PCR was the method, and the copy in TCRdb shows in-frame clones only, minus some. Here the sample spans under 40,000 clones, 85% to 95% being singletons. The sequencing sample was made of naive CD8+ T cells from blood. Regarding subset: CD45RA+ naive T cells. These receptor sequences come from a human donor in good health.

This clone was observed once. The CDR3 DNA sequence: TGTGCCAGCAGCCTCTGGAGCGGGACAGGGGATGGAGAGACCCAGTACTTC. This translates into CASSLWSGTGDGETQYF. The chain is built from TRBV7-6 and TRBJ2-5; 10 positions agree with TRBD1. The CDR3 consists of 17 residues. Germline CDR1 reads SGHVS; CDR2 reads FNYEAQ. The trim removed 5 bases at V and 4 bases at J, leaving 13 bases unmatched.

The J gene is TRBJ1-1, the V gene TRBV11-1, with TRBD1 identical over 8 bases. CDR1 SGHAT and CDR2 FQDESV come from the germline V gene (reference sequence). Trimming cost V 5 bases and J 8 bases; bases outside gene matches: 13. The CDR3 covers 15 residues. The CDR3 loop reads CASSIIRGQLTEAFF. The CDR3 DNA reads TGTGCCAGCAGCATTATCAGGGGGCAACTGACAGAAGCTTTCTTT.

The rearrangement uses TRBV10-2 and TRBJ2-5; perhaps TRBD1 as D (6 bases). Trimming removed 10 bases from V and 5 bases from J, with 14 bases in between. This CDR3 comprises 12 residues. In germline, CDR1 is WSHSY, CDR2 SAAADI. The CDR3 here is CATMDREETQYF. CDR3 in DNA: TGCGCCACCATGGACAGAGAGGAGACCCAGTACTTC.

This chain joins TRBV28 and TRBJ2-1; D unclear. CDR1 and CDR2 (germline): MDHEN, SYDVKM. The V gene lost 5 bases and the J gene lost 5 bases, with 1 base spanning the gap. CDR3 length: 10 residues. The DNA of the CDR3 is TGTGCCAGCAGTCACAATGAGCAGTTCTTC. It yields the protein CASSHNEQFF. The full variable domain, with the rest looked up from reference TRBV28 and TRBJ2-1, is DVKVTQSSRYLVKRTGEKVFLECVQDMDHENMFWYRQDPGLGLRLIYFSYDVKMKEKGDIPEGYSVSREKKERFSLILESASTNQTSMYLCASSHNEQFFGPGTRLTVL.

This chain joins TRBV6-1 and TRBJ2-7; D is uncertain. This CDR3 contains 9 residues. V was trimmed by 10 bases and J by 0 bases, leaving 1 base between them. Germline assignment: CDR1 MNHNS and CDR2 SASEGT. The CDR3, as DNA: TGTGCCATCTCCTACGAGCAGTACTTC. This gives the protein CAISYEQYF.

The chain employs TRBV6-5 and TRBJ1-1; tentative D call: TRBD1 (6 bases). Trimming took off 7 bases at V and 0 bases at J, with 12 bases between the two ends. The germline V gene encodes CDR1 MNHEY and CDR2 SVGAGI. The CDR3 has 14 amino acids. This CDR3 is CASTTGSMNTEAFF. DNA for the CDR3: TGTGCCAGCACCACAGGGTCTATGAACACTGAAGCTTTCTTT.

V and J are TRBV7-8 and TRBJ2-7; D is possibly TRBD1 (5 bases). CDR1 SGHVS and CDR2 FQNEAQ come from the germline V gene. CDR3 length: 13 amino acids. Trimming shortened V by 5 bases and J by 2 bases, and 10 bases separated the two germline ends. CDR3 nucleotide sequence: TGTGCCAGCAGCCAATCGACAGCCTACGAGCAGTACTTC. Translating it yields CASSQSTAYEQYF.

This clone was seen just once. Other DNA sequences in this sample translate to the same CDR3. This chain connects TRBV9 to TRBJ2-3, with no clear D. There are 12 residues in the CDR3. Germline CDR1 is SGDLS and CDR2 is YYNGEE. V was pared by 1 base and J by 2 bases, with 2 bases between. The DNA of the CDR3 is TGTGCCAGCAGCGTAAACACAGATACGCAGTATTTT. Translation: CASSVNTDTQYF.

The chain couples TRBV28 to TRBJ2-1; no firm D call. From germline, CDR1 is MDHEN and CDR2 SYDVKM. The CDR3 is 15 amino acids. V lost 4 bases to trimming and J lost 2 bases, with 12 bases between them. The CDR3 DNA follows: TGTGCCAGCAGTTCCCGCGAGCTTACCTACAATGAGCAGTTCTTC. Its protein product is CASSSRELTYNEQFF.

This chain uses TRBV7-9 with TRBJ1-5; 10 bases are a match to TRBD1. Trimming cost V 5 bases and J 4 bases; bases outside gene matches: 2. The V gene's germline CDR1 is SEHNR and CDR2 FQNEAQ (reference sequence). This CDR3 comprises 14 residues. CDR3 residues: CASSDRGPNQPQHF. CDR3 bases: TGTGCCAGCAGCGACAGGGGGCCTAATCAGCCCCAGCATTTT.

This chain joins TRBV27 and TRBJ2-5; D may be TRBD1 (6 bases). The germline V gene has CDR1 MNHEY and CDR2 SMNVEV (reference sequence). Trimming took 5 bases from V and 2 from J, leaving 12 bases between them. The CDR3 contains 14 residues. The CDR3 nucleotides are TGTGCCAGCAGTGACCGGGACACACAAGAGACCCAGTACTTC. This translates into CASSDRDTQETQYF.

The genes are TRBV4-1 and TRBJ1-5, with a tentative D call TRBD1 (6 bases). There are 14 residues in the CDR3. Germline V CDR1 and CDR2: MGHRA, YSYEKL. Trimming removed 2 bases from V and 9 bases from J, with 14 bases in between. CDR3 sequence reads: CASSQIQVRGPQHF. In nucleotides, the CDR3 is TGCGCCAGCAGCCAAATACAGGTCAGGGGGCCCCAGCATTTT.

The chain joins TRBV9 to TRBJ2-7; D may be TRBD2 (6 bases). This CDR3 is 15 amino acids long. CDR1 is SGDLS, CDR2 YYNGEE, per germline. V was pared by 4 bases and J by 2 bases, with 16 bases between. The CDR3 bases are TGTGCCAGCAGCCCATCTAGCGCCAGCACCTACGAGCAGTACTTC. Translating it yields CASSPSSASTYEQYF. Full variable domain (rest looked up from reference TRBV9 and TRBJ2-7): DSGVTQTPKHLITATGQRVTLRCSPRSGDLSVYWYQQSLDQGLQFLIQYYNGEERAKGNILERFSAQQFPDLHSELNLSSLELGDSALYFCASSPSSASTYEQYFGPGTRLTVT.

This sequence joins TRBV6-6 and TRBJ2-5; TRBD2 agrees at 7 bases. The ends lost 10 bases at V and 10 bases at J; junction bases unmatched: 12. Germline V lookup: CDR1 MNHNY, CDR2 SVGAGI (reference sequence). The CDR3 loop spans 12 amino acids. The CDR3 sequence: CAMGGSRLDQYF. In DNA, the CDR3 is TGTGCCATGGGAGGGAGTAGGCTCGACCAGTACTTC.

This chain links TRBV13 with TRBJ2-7, with 10 positions matching TRBD2. The CDR3 covers 14 residues. V lost 5 bases, J lost 2 bases, and 3 bases stayed unmatched. The germline CDR1 and CDR2 sequences are PRHDT and FYEKMQ (reference sequence). In DNA, the CDR3 is TGTGCCAGCAGCCCTGGACTAGCGGCCTACGAGCAGTACTTC. It specifies CASSPGLAAYEQYF.

This clone was seen only once. The chain employs TRBV5-6 and TRBJ2-1, with 11 bases aligning to TRBD2. Germline-derived CDR1 and CDR2 are SGHDT and YYEEEE. This CDR3 has 16 amino acids. V shed 4 bases, J shed 3 bases, and the junction held 6 bases outside the gene matches. Here the CDR3 reads CASSVLLAGVYNEQFF. Written as DNA, the CDR3 is TGTGCCAGCAGCGTCCTACTAGCGGGGGTCTACAATGAGCAGTTCTTC.

The V call is TRBV4-1, the J call TRBJ2-5, with D uncertain. Germline values: CDR1 MGHRA, CDR2 YSYEKL. Trimming cost V 1 base and J 1 base, with 13 bases left between them. The length of the CDR3 is 16 residues. CDR3 coding DNA: TGCGCCAGCAGCCAAGCCGCCTGGGCTTTCCAAGAGACCCAGTACTTC. Translation gives CASSQAAWAFQETQYF.

The chain uses TRBV19 and TRBJ1-6; no clear D gene. From germline, CDR1 is LNHDA and CDR2 SQIVND (reference sequence). Between the trimmed V and J ends, which lost 7 bases and 9 bases, there was a span of 13 bases. CDR3 length: 13 residues. Here the CDR3 DNA reads TGTGCCAGTAAAGCGGGGATGGGTTCACCCCTCCACTTT. This gives the protein CASKAGMGSPLHF.

The chain couples TRBV2 to TRBJ2-2; 16 bases map to TRBD2. The CDR3 covers 18 residues. Unmatched junction bases numbered 4, after V lost 1 base and J lost 5 bases. Looked up from germline, CDR1 is SNHLY and CDR2 is FYNNEI. The CDR3 nucleotides read TGTGCCAGCAGTGAAGGGGGGACTAGCGGGAGGGTTACCGGGGAGCTGTTTTTT. Translation: CASSEGGTSGRVTGELFF. Complete variable domain (other parts from reference TRBV2 and TRBJ2-2): EPEVTQTPSHQVTQMGQEVILRCVPISNHLYFYWYRQILGQKVEFLVSFYNNEISEKSEIFDDQFSVERPDGSNFTLKIRSTKLEDSAMYFCASSEGGTSGRVTGELFFGEGSRLTVL.

This rearrangement joins TRBV19 to TRBJ2-7, with TRBD1 matching 9 bases. Trimming took 5 bases from V and 3 from J; bases not matched to a gene: 5. There are 14 residues in the CDR3. Germline-derived CDR1 and CDR2 are LNHDA and SQIVND (reference sequence). DNA of the CDR3: TGTGCCAGTAGTTCCCGGACAGGGGACTACGAGCAGTACTTC. Translated: CASSSRTGDYEQYF.

The rearrangement links TRBV5-1 to TRBJ1-1; 9 positions match TRBD1. Germline values: CDR1 SGHRS, CDR2 YFSETQ. Germline trimming cut 1 base from V and 0 bases from J; bases unmatched to any gene: 4. The CDR3 runs 16 residues. The CDR3 reads CASSLMTGGMNTEAFF. Written as DNA, the CDR3 is TGCGCCAGCAGCTTGATGACAGGGGGGATGAACACTGAAGCTTTCTTT.

The V gene is TRBV30, the J gene TRBJ1-5; maybe TRBD1 (5 bases). The CDR3 has 14 residues. Per germline, CDR1 GTSNPN and CDR2 SVGIG (reference sequence). With 2 bases removed from V and 7 bases from J, the gap between germline ends came to 15 bases. This chain's CDR3 is CAWSLGQGGQPQHF. The CDR3 DNA follows: TGTGCCTGGAGTCTGGGGCAGGGCGGCCAGCCCCAGCATTTT.